Presented here are 10 T cell receptor beta chains from one specimen sequenced in a study of T cells in Graves' hyperthyroidism and ophthalmopathy. RNA transcripts were the template for amplifying TCR beta CDR3 regions. The HTBI primer set was used in a first-round RT-PCR of the TCR CDR3. TCRdb re-derived calls from the multiplex PCR reads in MiXCR, one entry per CDR3 protein. The profile shows around 720,000 distinct CDR3 sequences, around a third of them singletons. The sample comprised blood. These receptors all come from a woman aged 40 to 50 with Graves' hyperthyroidism.

The chain recombines TRBV25-1 with TRBJ2-7, with 7 bases lining up with TRBD1. The CDR3 extends over 13 amino acids. Germline V CDR1 and CDR2: MGHDK, SYGVNS. The V and J ends lost 5 bases and 5 bases, in that order; junction bases with no gene match: 6. Here the CDR3 DNA reads TGTGCCAGCAGTATCCGGGACAGCAACGAGCAGTACTTC. It yields the protein CASSIRDSNEQYF.

About this clonotype itself: A much larger clone differs from this one at a single base, so this may be a read error. This chain joins TRBV2 and TRBJ1-2; D uncertain. The ends were cut back, 8 bases at V and 3 bases at J, with 16 bases in the middle. This CDR3 is built from 14 residues. Germline V CDR1 and CDR2: SNHLY, FYNNEI. CDR3 in amino acids: CASGRVRADYGYTF. CDR3 nucleotides: TGTGCCAGCGGGAGGGTTCGAGCTGACTATGGCTACACCTTC.

This clonotype has just a few counts. A clone one base away is much larger, so this may be a read error. The rearrangement uses TRBV10-3 and TRBJ1-2; D remains unclear. The CDR3 loop spans 13 amino acids. Germline CDR1 is ENHRY and CDR2 is SYGVKD. The CDR3 region has the DNA TGTGTCATCACCCTTGGGTTGGTGGATGGCTACACCTTC. Its protein product is CVITLGLVDGYTF.

In its sample, this clonotype was seen many times. The rearrangement links TRBV29-1 to TRBJ1-2, with D possibly being TRBD1 (5 bases). Trimming pared 6 bases from V and 8 bases from J, leaving 13 bases between. Germline values: CDR1 SQVTM, CDR2 ANQGSEA. CDR3 length: 11 amino acids. CDR3 in amino acids: CSVGTEGGYTF. The CDR3 DNA reads TGCAGCGTCGGGACGGAGGGGGGCTACACCTTC.

The chain has TRBV7-2 and TRBJ2-3; no definite D call. The V and J ends lost 1 base and 0 bases respectively, with 8 bases between them. Germline V lookup: CDR1 SGHTA, CDR2 FQGNSA. This CDR3 is 15 amino acids long. The CDR3 DNA follows: TGTGCCAGCAGCTTAGTTGCCTCTAGCACAGATACGCAGTATTTT. This gives the protein CASSLVASSTDTQYF.

Details on this clonotype: This may arise from a read error, as a much more abundant clone is one base away. Because it lacks the conserved phenylalanine or tryptophan at the end, this CDR3 is likely a read error. This chain joins TRBV7-2 and TRBJ2-7; TRBD2 matches 9 bases. Germline V gene lookup returns CDR1 SGHTA and CDR2 FQGNSA. There are 17 residues in the CDR3. Trimming took 5 bases from V and 1 from J; bases not matched to a gene: 12. The CDR3 bases are TGTGCCAGCAGCAAGCCGGGATTGAGCGGGAGGTCCTACGAGCAGTACCTC. Protein product: CASSKPGLSGRSYEQYL.

In this sample, this clonotype turned up many times. The CDR3 DNA is TGTGCCAGCAGTTTAGGCGGGGGCGCAGGAAACACCATATATTTT. Amino acids: CASSLGGGAGNTIYF. The chain carries TRBV12-3 or TRBV12-4 and TRBJ1-3; D is possibly TRBD1 (6 bases). The length of the CDR3 is 15 residues. Between the trimmed V and J ends, which lost 1 base and 4 bases, there was a span of 11 bases.

The chain carries TRBV6-5 and TRBJ2-6, with TRBD1 matching over 8 bases. The CDR3 extends over 18 amino acids. In germline, CDR1 is MNHEY, CDR2 SVGAGI. After removal of 5 bases from V and 1 base from J, the junction contained 10 bases not matched to a gene. Here the CDR3 reads CASSDPDRVRSGANVLTF. In DNA form, the CDR3 reads TGTGCCAGCAGTGACCCGGACAGGGTGCGATCTGGGGCCAACGTCCTGACTTTC.

At least ten counts were recorded for this clonotype. V and J are TRBV6-5 and TRBJ1-6; 7 bases agree with TRBD1. The CDR3 consists of 15 residues. Germline V gene data show CDR1 as MNHEY and CDR2 as SVGAGI. V trimming: 4 bases; J trimming: 10 bases; junction bases outside the gene matches: 10. The CDR3 reads CASSSRTGGPSPLHF. CDR3 nucleotides: TGTGCCAGCAGTTCCCGGACAGGAGGACCATCACCCCTCCACTTT.

This clonotype occurred a few times. This chain uses TRBV9 with TRBJ2-2; D is possibly TRBD2 (5 bases). The CDR3 length is 16 residues. V lost 8 bases, J lost 2 bases, and 19 bases lay in between. CDR1 is SGDLS and CDR2 is YYNGEE in the germline V gene. Written as DNA, the CDR3 is TGTGCCAGTTCGCATGGACTCAGTCAAAACACCGGGGAGCTGTTTTTT. Translation gives CASSHGLSQNTGELFF.